This TCR beta chain was obtained from a study of T cells in Graves' hyperthyroidism and ophthalmopathy. Whole-study context: At initial diagnosis, before any treatment had begun, peripheral blood was obtained.

Germline V gives CDR1 SGHTA, CDR2 FQGTGA. The CDR3 loop spans 18 amino acids. Trimming took 5 bases from V and 4 from J; bases not matched to a gene: 16. Authors of the study amplified TCR beta CDR3 regions from RNA transcripts. When the TCR CDR3 underwent first-round RT-PCR, the HTBI primer set was used. TCRdb recomputed calls from the multiplex PCR reads with MiXCR, one row per CDR3 protein. The data contain 650,000 to 750,000 distinct CDR3 sequences, around 15% of them singletons. This clonotype was seen a few times. The V call is TRBV7-3, the J call TRBJ2-3, with 9 bases matching TRBD2. The source is a woman aged 18-29 years with Graves' hyperthyroidism. Sequencing used blood. The CDR3 bases are TGTGCCAGCAGCCGAAGGGCCTTAGCGGGAGAAGCACCAGATACGCAGTATTTT. This encodes CASSRRALAGEAPDTQYF.